This TCR beta chain was identified during a study of beta chain features in type 1 diabetes. Whole-study context: Healthy donors and patients showed comparable age, gender and cell yields.

Of the isolated RNA, all was reverse transcribed, and so the sequenced material was expressed TCRB transcripts. Produced via immunoSEQ multiplex PCR; TCRdb's table is partial and in-frame only. The sample consists of hundreds of thousands of clones, more than 12% of them appearing once. Study-level points and caveats: Shortening that was moderate but significant affected the TCRB CDR3s of Type 1 diabetes patients in all four CD4+ subsets.

There are a few counts of this clone. Its antigen remains unidentified. CDR1 and CDR2 (germline): MNHEY, SVGAGI. V lost 11 bases and J 0 bases, leaving 14 bases between the germline ends. This CDR3 is built from 14 residues. This TCR derives from a man between 18 and 35 years old with type 1 diabetes. The sequencing input was naive CD4+ T cells from blood. The chain combines TRBV6-5 with TRBJ2-1, with no clear D. CDR3 nucleotide sequence: TGTGCCGTCGCCTCGGGTGCCTCCTACAATGAGCAGTTCTTC. Protein: CAVASGASYNEQFF.